A selection of T cell receptor beta chains follows, all from one sample in a study of blood T cell repertoires in COVID-19. Clones were read by immunoSEQ multiplex PCR, and TCRdb kept only the in-frame ones, dropping some. The sample contains 150,000 to 200,000 clones, approximately 86% of which appear only once. The sequenced sample was peripheral blood. The receptors shown here come from a man aged 60 to 69 with COVID-19, enrolled during active disease. CDR3s include the opening cysteine and the closing phenylalanine or tryptophan. D genes are given only for firm matches. Size values are once, few and many counts, or a class for expanded clones, and some rows have none.

J: TRBJ2-5
D: .
V: TRBV5-5
size: .
DNA: TGTGCCAGCAGCTTGGGACAGACAGAGACCCAGTACTTC
CDR3: CASSLGQTETQYF

J: TRBJ1-6
D: TRBD1
V: TRBV4-3
size: .
DNA: TGCGCCAGCAGCCGAGACAACGAAGGGACAGGCTTGAATTCACCCCTCCACTTT
CDR3: CASSRDNEGTGLNSPLHF

J: TRBJ1-6
D: .
V: TRBV9
size: .
DNA: TGTGCCAGCAGTCCATCCGGGTCTACGGAGTCACCCCTCCACTTT
CDR3: CASSPSGSTESPLHF

J: TRBJ1-4
D: .
V: TRBV19
size: .
DNA: TGTGCCAGTAGTAGCCGACAGATTAAGGAAAAACTGTTTTTT
CDR3: CASSSRQIKEKLFF

J: TRBJ2-2
D: TRBD2
V: TRBV6-2/TRBV6-3
size: .
DNA: TGTGCCAGCAGCTCTTTATATGGTAGCGGGGTGAACACCGGGGAGCTGTTTTTT
CDR3: CASSSLYGSGVNTGELFF

J: TRBJ2-3
D: TRBD2
V: TRBV24-1
size: .
DNA: TGTGCCACCAGTGATTTTCCTGATCTAGCGGGAGCGGATACGCAGTATTTT
CDR3: CATSDFPDLAGADTQYF

J: TRBJ1-2
D: .
V: TRBV27
size: .
DNA: TGTGCCAGCAGCCCAGGTCGGGACAACGCTGGCTACACCTTC
CDR3: CASSPGRDNAGYTF

J: TRBJ2-7
D: .
V: TRBV21-1
size: few
DNA: TGTGCCAGCAGCAATCTTAGAGAAGCGGGACCTCGGGTGCAGTACTTC
CDR3: CASSNLREAGPRVQYF

J: TRBJ2-1
D: TRBD2
V: TRBV11-1
size: .
DNA: TGTGCCAGCAGCACTGGACTAGTCGGGGAGCAGTTCTTC
CDR3: CASSTGLVGEQFF

J: TRBJ1-1
D: TRBD1
V: TRBV2
size: .
DNA: TGTGCCAGCAGTGACAGACAGGGATGGGACACTGAAGCTTTCTTT
CDR3: CASSDRQGWDTEAFF

J: TRBJ1-5
D: TRBD1
V: TRBV6-5
size: .
DNA: TGTGCCAGCAGCGGACAGGGGCTTTTGGGTCAGCCCCAGCATTTT
CDR3: CASSGQGLLGQPQHF

J: TRBJ2-5
D: .
V: TRBV7-9
size: .
DNA: TGTGCCAGCAGCCTAAACGACTACCACCAAGAGACCCAGTACTTC
CDR3: CASSLNDYHQETQYF

J: TRBJ1-2
D: .
V: TRBV2
size: .
DNA: TGTGCCAGCAGTGCCTTCGGGAACTACCTAGCTAACTATGGCTACACCTTC
CDR3: CASSAFGNYLANYGYTF

J: TRBJ1-2
D: .
V: TRBV28
size: .
DNA: TGTGCCAGCCTACAACGGGGAACTAACTATGGCTACACCTTC
CDR3: CASLQRGTNYGYTF

J: TRBJ1-6
D: TRBD1
V: TRBV28
size: .
DNA: TGTGCCAGCAGTTTAGGACAGGGGGCCTCACCCCTCCACTTT
CDR3: CASSLGQGASPLHF